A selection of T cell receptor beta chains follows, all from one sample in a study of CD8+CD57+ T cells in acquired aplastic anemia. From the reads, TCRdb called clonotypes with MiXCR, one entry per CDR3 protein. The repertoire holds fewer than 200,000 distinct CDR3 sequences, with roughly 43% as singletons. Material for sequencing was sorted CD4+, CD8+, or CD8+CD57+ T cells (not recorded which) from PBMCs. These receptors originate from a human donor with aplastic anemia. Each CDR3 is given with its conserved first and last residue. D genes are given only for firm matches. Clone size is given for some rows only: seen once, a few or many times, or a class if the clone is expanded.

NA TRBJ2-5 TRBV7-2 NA CASSSWNETQYF TGTGCCAGCAGCTCTTGGAATGAGACCCAGTACTTC
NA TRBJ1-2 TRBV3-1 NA CASSETGAGYGYTF TGTGCCAGCAGCGAGACGGGGGCAGGCTATGGCTACACCTTC
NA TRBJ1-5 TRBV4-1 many CASITRGGATYNQPQHF TGCGCCAGCATTACTCGGGGGGGGGCCACGTACAATCAGCCCCAGCATTTT
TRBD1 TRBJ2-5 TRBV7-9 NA CASSPGQGSETQYF TGTGCCAGCAGCCCGGGACAGGGGAGTGAGACCCAGTACTTC
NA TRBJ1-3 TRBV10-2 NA CASSGTSSGNTIYF TGCGCCAGCAGTGGAACGAGCTCTGGAAACACCATATATTTT
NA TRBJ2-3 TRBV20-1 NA CSASTGSTDTQYF TGCAGTGCTTCTACAGGGAGCACAGATACGCAGTATTTT
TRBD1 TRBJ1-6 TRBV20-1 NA CSARVHGQGGNSPLHF TGCAGTGCTAGAGTTCACGGACAGGGAGGTAATTCACCCCTCCACTTT
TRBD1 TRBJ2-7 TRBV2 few CASSPGTGRDEQYF TGTGCCAGCAGCCCCGGGACAGGGAGGGACGAGCAGTACTTC
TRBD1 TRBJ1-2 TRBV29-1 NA CSVGDRRNYGYTF TGCAGCGTTGGGGACAGGAGAAACTATGGCTACACCTTC
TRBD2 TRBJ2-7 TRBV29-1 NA CSVAGSGGASPYEQYF TGCAGCGTTGCGGGAAGCGGGGGGGCCAGCCCCTACGAGCAGTACTTC
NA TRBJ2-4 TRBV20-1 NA CSARVESGVLAKNIQYF TGCAGTGCTAGAGTAGAGTCCGGGGTACTAGCCAAAAACATTCAGTACTTC
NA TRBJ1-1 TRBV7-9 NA CASSLDGWGTEAFF TGTGCCAGCAGCTTAGATGGATGGGGCACTGAAGCTTTCTTT
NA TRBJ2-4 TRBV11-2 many CASSLAGAINIQYF TGTGCCAGCAGCTTAGCAGGGGCGATAAACATTCAGTACTTC
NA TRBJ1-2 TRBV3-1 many CASSQVGVGNYGYTF TGTGCCAGCAGCCAAGTTGGTGTTGGGAACTATGGCTACACCTTC
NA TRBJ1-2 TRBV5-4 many CASKGPGSSDDTF TGTGCCAGCAAAGGACCGGGATCCTCGGATGACACCTTC
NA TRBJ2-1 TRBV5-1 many CASSSSQREEQFF TGCGCCAGCAGCTCCTCTCAAAGGGAAGAGCAGTTCTTC
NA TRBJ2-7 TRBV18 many CASSPRGAEQYF TGTGCCAGCTCACCACGAGGTGCCGAGCAGTACTTC
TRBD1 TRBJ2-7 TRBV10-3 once CAIEDRGYEQYF TGTGCCATCGAGGACAGGGGGTACGAGCAGTACTTC
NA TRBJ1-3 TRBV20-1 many CSAASPSVDSGNTIYF TGCAGTGCTGCTTCCCCGTCGGTTGACTCTGGAAACACCATATATTTT
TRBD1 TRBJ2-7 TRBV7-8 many CASSLVAQGMPYEQYF TGTGCCAGCAGCTTAGTAGCACAGGGGATGCCCTACGAGCAGTACTTC
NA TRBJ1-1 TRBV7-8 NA CASAEDLNTEAFF TGTGCCAGCGCGGAGGATCTGAACACTGAAGCTTTCTTT
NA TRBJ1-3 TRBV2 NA CASSEDSYFSGNTIYF TGTGCCAGCAGTGAAGACAGCTATTTCTCTGGAAACACCATATATTTT
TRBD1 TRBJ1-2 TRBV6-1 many CASSPGRTGSYTF TGTGCCAGCAGTCCCGGCCGGACAGGTAGCTACACCTTC
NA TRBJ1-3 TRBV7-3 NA CASSFRYSYF TGTGCCAGCAGCTTCCGGTACTCATATTTT
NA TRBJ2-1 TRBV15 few CATSRVAGSYNEQFF TGTGCCACCAGCAGAGTCGCGGGGTCCTACAATGAGCAGTTCTTC
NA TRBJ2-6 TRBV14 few CASSPLAGANVLTF TGTGCCAGCAGCCCCCTGGCTGGGGCCAACGTCCTGACTTTC
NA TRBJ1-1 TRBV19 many CASSIPGPNTEAFF TGTGCCAGTAGTATACCGGGGCCGAACACTGAAGCTTTCTTT
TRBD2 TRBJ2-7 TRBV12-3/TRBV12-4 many CASSLVGLAGSYEQYF TGTGCCAGCAGTTTAGTGGGACTAGCGGGGAGCTACGAGCAGTACTTC
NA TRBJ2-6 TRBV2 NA CASRQHSGANVLTF TGTGCCAGCCGACAGCACTCTGGGGCCAACGTCCTGACTTTC
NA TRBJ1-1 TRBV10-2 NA CASSESPITEAFF TGCGCCAGCAGTGAGTCCCCGATTACTGAAGCTTTCTTT
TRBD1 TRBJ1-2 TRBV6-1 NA CASSRQGPPSYSYGYTF TGTGCCAGCAGTCGACAGGGGCCTCCCTCGTATTCCTATGGCTACACCTTC
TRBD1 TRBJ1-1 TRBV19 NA CASSAPGQGNTEAFF TGTGCCAGTAGTGCCCCCGGACAGGGGAACACTGAAGCTTTCTTT
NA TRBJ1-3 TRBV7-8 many CASSLGTGRGNTIYF TGTGCCAGCAGCCTTGGAACAGGGCGCGGAAACACCATATATTTT
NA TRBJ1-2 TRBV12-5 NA CASGFRRGAYGYTF TGTGCTAGTGGTTTTCGGAGGGGAGCTTATGGCTACACCTTC
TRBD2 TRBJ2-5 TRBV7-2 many CASSSYSGGAAETQYF TGTGCCAGCAGCTCATATAGCGGGGGGGCGGCAGAGACCCAGTACTTC
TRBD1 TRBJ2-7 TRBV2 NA CASSDWTGSYEQYF TGTGCCAGCAGTGATTGGACAGGCTCCTACGAGCAGTACTTC
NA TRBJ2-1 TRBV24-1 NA CATKGVYNEQFF TGTGCCACCAAGGGAGTCTACAATGAGCAGTTCTTC
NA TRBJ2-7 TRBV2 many CASREQRSVYEQYF TGTGCCAGCAGGGAGCAGCGCAGCGTCTACGAGCAGTACTTC
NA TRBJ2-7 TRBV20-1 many CSASVKGPHYEQYF TGCAGTGCTAGTGTAAAGGGACCCCACTACGAGCAGTACTTC
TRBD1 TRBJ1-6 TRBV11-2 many CASSLDLPGQGGSPLHF TGTGCCAGCAGCTTAGATCTTCCGGGACAGGGAGGGTCACCCCTCCACTTT
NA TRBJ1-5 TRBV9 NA CASSEGGHNQPQHF TGTGCCAGCAGCGAGGGGGGGCACAATCAGCCCCAGCATTTT
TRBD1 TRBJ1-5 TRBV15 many CATTRDRVSNQPQHF TGTGCCACCACCCGGGACAGGGTTAGCAATCAGCCCCAGCATTTT
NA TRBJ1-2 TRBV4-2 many CASSQIGRTNYGYTF TGTGCCAGCAGCCAGATCGGACGGACTAACTATGGCTACACCTTC
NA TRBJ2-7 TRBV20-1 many CSASTHFEQYF TGCAGTGCTAGCACGCACTTCGAGCAGTACTTC
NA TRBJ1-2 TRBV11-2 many CASSSVRVGRANYGYTF TGTGCCAGCAGCTCGGTCAGGGTAGGGCGAGCTAACTATGGCTACACCTTC
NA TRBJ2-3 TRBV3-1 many CASSPRGYDTQYF TGTGCCAGCAGCCCTCGGGGGTACGACACGCAGTATTTT
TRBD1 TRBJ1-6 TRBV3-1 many CASSQGQSRSPLHF TGTGCCAGCAGCCAGGGACAGTCCCGCTCACCCCTCCACTTT
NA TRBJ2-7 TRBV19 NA CASSIDRAYEQYF TGTGCCAGTAGTATAGACAGGGCCTACGAGCAGTACTTC
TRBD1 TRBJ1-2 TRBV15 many CATSTLTGEGYTF TGTGCCACCAGCACTTTGACAGGGGAAGGCTACACCTTC
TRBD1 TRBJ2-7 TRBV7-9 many CASSSDRGSYEQYF TGTGCCAGCAGCTCCGACAGGGGCTCCTACGAGCAGTACTTC
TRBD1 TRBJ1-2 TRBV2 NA CASSEQGTDNYGYTF TGTGCCAGCAGTGAACAGGGGACAGATAACTATGGCTACACCTTC
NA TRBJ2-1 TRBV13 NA CASSVGRGVRNGQFF TGTGCCAGCAGCGTAGGTCGCGGGGTGAGGAATGGGCAGTTCTTC
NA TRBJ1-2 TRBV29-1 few CSVRLGAGDGYTF TGCAGCGTTCGGTTAGGAGCTGGAGATGGCTACACCTTC
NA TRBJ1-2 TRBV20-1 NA CSASFDRTNYGYTF TGCAGTGCTAGTTTTGACCGCACAAACTATGGCTACACCTTC
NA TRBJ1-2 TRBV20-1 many CSARALRKQGIDGYTF TGCAGTGCTAGGGCCTTAAGAAAGCAGGGGATCGATGGCTACACCTTC
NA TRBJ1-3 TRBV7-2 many CASCAGGNENTIYF TGTGCCAGCTGCGCAGGCGGGAACGAAAACACCATATATTTT
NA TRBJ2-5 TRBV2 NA CASSLRITERTQYF TGTGCCAGCAGCCTAAGGATAACAGAGAGGACCCAGTACTTC
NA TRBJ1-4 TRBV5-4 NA CASSLTGSTNEKLFF TGTGCCAGCAGCTTAACGGGGTCAACTAATGAAAAACTGTTTTTT
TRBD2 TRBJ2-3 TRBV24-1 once CATSDRLAGAGDTQYF TGTGCCACCAGTGATCGCCTAGCGGGAGCGGGTGATACGCAGTATTTT
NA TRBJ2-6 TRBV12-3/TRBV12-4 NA CASSFGPPRTFSGANVLTF TGTGCCAGCAGTTTTGGGCCCCCCCGGACCTTCTCTGGGGCCAACGTCCTGACTTTC